Here is one TCR beta chain with its context. What it recognizes is unknown. This sample stems from a study of STAT5B mutations in CD4+ large granular lymphocyte leukemia. Overall study: Healthy donors showed HLA-associated enrichment of the CDR3 'QG' motif. Study results and caveats: 8/27 top patient clones versus 2/35 control clones were TRBV06-family. Patient CD4-sorted repertoires stayed more clonal than healthy ones after leukemic-clone removal.

V was pared by 6 bases and J by 7 bases, with 8 bases of the junction left unmatched. The CDR3 loop spans 15 amino acids. Germline assignment: CDR1 LNHDA and CDR2 SQIVND (reference sequence). Controls came from buffy coats of healthy blood donors. The repertoire was sequenced with immunoSEQ multiplex PCR; TCRdb's copy has only in-frame clones and lacks some. The repertoire consists of tens of thousands of clones, with about 82% occurring once and the leading ten covering 1% to 1.5%. The sequence derives from a human donor in good health. The sequencing input was CD4+ T cells from blood buffy coats. This chain connects TRBV19 to TRBJ2-2; 10 nucleotides align to TRBD1. The DNA for the CDR3 is TGTGCCAGTAGCGCACCGGGACAGGGGTACGGGGAGCTGTTTTTT. As protein: CASSAPGQGYGELFF. Drawing the rest from reference TRBV19 and TRBJ2-2, the complete variable domain is DGGITQSPKYLFRKEGQNVTLSCEQNLNHDAMYWYRQDPGQGLRLIYYSQIVNDFQKGDIAEGYSVSREKKESFPLTVTSAQKNPTAFYLCASSAPGQGYGELFFGEGSRLTVL.